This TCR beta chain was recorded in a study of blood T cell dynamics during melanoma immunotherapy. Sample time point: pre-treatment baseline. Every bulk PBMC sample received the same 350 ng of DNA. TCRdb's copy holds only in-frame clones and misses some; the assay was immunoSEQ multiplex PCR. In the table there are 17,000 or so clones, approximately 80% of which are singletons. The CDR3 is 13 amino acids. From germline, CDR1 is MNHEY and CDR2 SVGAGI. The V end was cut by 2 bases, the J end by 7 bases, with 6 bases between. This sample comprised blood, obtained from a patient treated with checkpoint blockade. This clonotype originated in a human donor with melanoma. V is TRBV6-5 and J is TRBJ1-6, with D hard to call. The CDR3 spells CASSYGENSPLHF. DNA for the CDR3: TGTGCCAGCAGTTACGGGGAAAATTCACCCCTCCACTTT.